These 2 T cell receptor beta chains were sequenced from one sample in a study of cytomegalovirus exposure and HLA in healthy donors. A multiplex PCR was run with 60 Vbeta primers and 13 Jbeta primers. The method was immunoSEQ multiplex PCR; TCRdb's version includes in-frame clones alone and lacks a portion of them. Its table lists 75,000 to 95,000 clones. Sequencing was carried out using PBMCs. Receptors were obtained from a young man in good health and CMV-seronegative.

The rearrangement joins TRBV7-9 to TRBJ2-1; a weak D match, TRBD2 (5 bases). The germline V gene has CDR1 SEHNR and CDR2 FQNEAQ (reference sequence). The length of the CDR3 is 14 residues. Deletions cut 8 bases from V and 9 bases from J, with 20 bases between. In DNA form, the CDR3 reads TGTGCCAGCTCTTTCGCGGTAGACGCGGGTGAGCAGTTCTTC. Translation gives CASSFAVDAGEQFF.

Turning to this clone: One end of the junction does not line up with germline, which may come from a read error. V and J are TRBV7-7 and TRBJ2-1; 11 bases are shared with TRBD2. Germline values: CDR1 SSHAT, CDR2 FNYEAQ (reference sequence). The CDR3 runs 15 residues. CDR3 DNA sequence: TGTGCTAGCAGCCCGGGACTAGCGGTCTACAATGAGCAGTTCTTC. Protein product: CASSPGLAVYNEQFF.